This passage covers 22 T cell receptor beta chains from one sample sequenced in a study of blood T cell repertoires in COVID-19. The protocol was immunoSEQ multiplex PCR, while the TCRdb copy is restricted to in-frame clones and leaves out a portion. The sample lists about 120,000 clones; 90% were seen once. Input material: peripheral blood. The receptor set was obtained from a man in his fifties with active COVID-19.

V gene TRBV9 combines with J gene TRBJ1-2; no definite D call. Germline CDR1 and CDR2: SGDLS and YYNGEE. The CDR3 length is 15 residues. V was clipped by 1 base and J by 4 bases, with 14 bases between them. The CDR3 loop is CASSVRPWSGYGYTF. The CDR3 bases are TGTGCCAGCAGCGTACGACCCTGGTCAGGCTATGGCTACACCTTC.

This rearrangement joins TRBV6-5 to TRBJ2-1; a weak D match, TRBD1 (5 bases). V gave up 2 bases and J gave up 13 bases, with 15 bases separating them. Germline CDR1 and CDR2: MNHEY and SVGAGI. This CDR3 region has 13 residues. CDR3 bases: TGTGCCAGCAGTTACCGCCAGGGCCCTCCTCAGTTCTTC. Its translation is CASSYRQGPPQFF.

The chain uses TRBV4-1 and TRBJ2-3; maybe TRBD1 (6 bases). The CDR3 covers 16 residues. Germline loops: CDR1 MGHRA, CDR2 YSYEKL. V shed 5 bases and J shed 4 bases, with 19 bases lying between them. CDR3 protein: CASSIRVGAGSDTQYF. CDR3 nucleotide sequence: TGCGCCAGCAGCATTCGAGTGGGGGCCGGCTCAGATACGCAGTATTTT.

The J gene is TRBJ2-7, the V gene TRBV6-5; a weak D match, TRBD1 (6 bases). Looked up from germline, CDR1 is MNHEY and CDR2 is SVGAGI. Trimming removed 11 bases at V and 0 bases at J, with 14 bases between. This CDR3 comprises 13 residues. The CDR3 DNA sequence: TGTGCCGGGGGCCGGCCCGCCTCCTACGAGCAGTACTTC. The encoded protein is CAGGRPASYEQYF.

This chain links TRBV10-1 with TRBJ2-4; 9 nucleotides match TRBD1. This CDR3 region has 15 residues. Germline V gene data show CDR1 as WNHNN and CDR2 as SYGVQD (reference sequence). J was trimmed by 3 bases and V by 3 bases; bases with no gene match: 3. The CDR3 region is CASSDGTGIKNIQYF. In nucleotides, the CDR3 is TGCGCCAGCAGTGACGGGACAGGGATCAAAAACATTCAGTACTTC.

This clone was counted a few times. The chain uses TRBV4-1 and TRBJ1-5; D is uncertain. With 0 bases removed from V and 5 bases from J, the gap between germline ends came to 5 bases. The CDR3 loop spans 13 amino acids. The germline V gene encodes CDR1 MGHRA and CDR2 YSYEKL. In DNA form, the CDR3 reads TGCGCCAGCAGCCAAGAAAACTATCAGCCCCAGCATTTT. It is translated as CASSQENYQPQHF.

J is TRBJ1-1 and V is TRBV6-5; 7 nucleotides align to TRBD1. The CDR3 has 14 amino acids. Trimming took 6 bases from V and 0 from J; bases not matched to a gene: 4. CDR1 and CDR2 from the germline V gene are MNHEY and SVGAGI. This chain's CDR3 is CASRTGIMNTEAFF. The CDR3, as DNA: TGTGCCAGCAGGACAGGGATTATGAACACTGAAGCTTTCTTT.

The rearrangement uses TRBV5-4 and TRBJ2-7; tentatively, D is TRBD1 (6 bases). Germline V CDR1 and CDR2: SGHNT, YYREEE (reference sequence). The CDR3 contains 13 residues. V gave up 7 bases and J gave up 1 base, with 12 bases separating them. The CDR3 sequence is CASGLQGSYEQYF. CDR3 sequence (DNA): TGTGCCAGCGGATTACAGGGTTCCTACGAGCAGTACTTC.

The genes are TRBV7-9 and TRBJ1-4; perhaps TRBD1 as D (5 bases). In germline, CDR1 is SEHNR, CDR2 FQNEAQ (reference sequence). The CDR3 has 14 residues. Trimming stripped 3 bases from V and 8 bases from J, with 13 bases between. Here the CDR3 reads CASSLWTTEEKLFF. Here the CDR3 DNA reads TGTGCCAGCAGCTTGTGGACAACCGAGGAAAAACTGTTTTTT.

The gene calls are TRBV3-1 (or the pseudogene TRBV3-2) and TRBJ2-2, with 10 nucleotides matching TRBD1. Losses at the gene ends were 3 bases for V and 5 bases for J; bases not matched to a gene: 6. CDR1 LGHDT and CDR2 YNNKEL come from the germline V gene (reference sequence). This CDR3 is built from 16 residues. CDR3 nucleotide sequence: TGTGCCAGCAGCCACCTACCGGGACAGGGGACCGGGGAGCTGTTTTTT. It is translated as CASSHLPGQGTGELFF.

The CDR3 nucleotides read TGTGCCACCAGCGGACTAGCGGGAGGGCGGGAGCAGTTCTTC. Protein: CATSGLAGGREQFF. The chain has TRBV24-1 and TRBJ2-1, with 15 bases aligning to TRBD2. V shed 7 bases and J 10 bases; nucleotides not matched to a gene: 4. Per germline, CDR1 KGHDR and CDR2 SFDVKD. The CDR3 extends over 14 amino acids.

The count of this clone is one. The rearrangement links TRBV27 to TRBJ1-1, with D maybe TRBD1 (5 bases). V was cut by 5 bases and J by 11 bases, with 24 bases left in between. Germline V CDR1 and CDR2: MNHEY, SMNVEV (reference sequence). The CDR3 sequence is 15 residues long. CDR3 loop: CASSPYRDPRGMAFF. For the CDR3, the DNA is TGTGCCAGCAGTCCCTACAGAGACCCAAGGGGTATGGCTTTCTTT.

The rearrangement links TRBV12-3 or TRBV12-4 to TRBJ1-5, with 7 nucleotides matching TRBD1. The CDR3 is made up of 13 amino acids. With 3 bases clipped from V and 5 bases from J, the junction kept 1 base outside the gene matches. The CDR3 region is CASSFDRDQPQHF. CDR3 sequence (DNA): TGTGCCAGCAGTTTCGACAGGGATCAGCCCCAGCATTTT.

This sequence joins TRBV7-6 and TRBJ2-1; D possibly corresponds to TRBD1 (6 bases). Trimming took 6 bases from V and 6 from J, leaving 24 bases between them. The length of the CDR3 is 17 residues. The germline CDR1 and CDR2 sequences are SGHVS and FNYEAQ. The CDR3 nucleotides read TGTGCCAGCAGGGCCACCCCGGGACACAACTCGGCCAATGAGCAGTTCTTC. Its translation: CASRATPGHNSANEQFF.

V gene TRBV12-3 or TRBV12-4 combines with J gene TRBJ2-7; maybe TRBD1 (5 bases). V was pared by 8 bases and J by 6 bases, with 14 bases between. The CDR3 runs 12 residues. CDR3 DNA sequence: TGTGCCAGCCTTCCCCAGGGCGGCGAGCAGTACTTC. This gives the protein CASLPQGGEQYF.

The V gene is TRBV5-1, the J gene TRBJ2-3, with D possibly matching TRBD2 (5 bases). Germline CDR1 reads SGHRS; CDR2 reads YFSETQ. Trimming removed 0 bases at V and 0 bases at J, with 23 bases between. The CDR3 is 20 amino acids. CDR3 nucleotides: TGCGCCAGCAGCTTGGACCTCAAGGCGGGCCGCCCTAAAAGCACAGATACGCAGTATTTT. This gives the protein CASSLDLKAGRPKSTDTQYF.

This clone appeared once. The gene calls are TRBV11-3 and TRBJ2-3; 10 nucleotides match TRBD2. The CDR3 sequence is 16 residues long. Trimming removed 2 bases from V and 5 bases from J; junction bases left unmatched: 7. Germline CDR1 and CDR2: SGHNT and YENEEA. CDR3 bases: TGTGCCAGCAGCTTACTAGCGGGAGATAGCGTAGATACGCAGTATTTT. It translates to CASSLLAGDSVDTQYF.

J is TRBJ2-3 and V is TRBV7-2; D not certain. Per germline, CDR1 SGHTA and CDR2 FQGNSA. The CDR3 covers 15 residues. V lost 3 bases to trimming and J lost 4 bases, with 14 bases between them. The CDR3 region is CASSLSTIQADTQYF. The CDR3 DNA reads as TGTGCCAGCAGCTTGAGTACCATCCAGGCAGATACGCAGTATTTT.

V is TRBV7-8 and J is TRBJ1-6; the D is unclear. Trimming removed 2 bases at V and 9 bases at J, with 11 bases between. Looked up from germline, CDR1 is SGHVS and CDR2 is FQNEAQ. The CDR3 is made up of 14 amino acids. The CDR3 region is CASSLSGIGSPLHF. The DNA of the CDR3 is TGTGCCAGCAGCTTATCCGGGATTGGTTCACCCCTCCACTTT.

The rearrangement uses TRBV30 and TRBJ1-2; 9 nucleotides match TRBD1. Germline V gives CDR1 GTSNPN, CDR2 SVGIG (reference sequence). The CDR3 extends over 15 amino acids. With 1 base clipped from V and 6 bases from J, the junction kept 9 bases outside the gene matches. The CDR3 sequence: CAWSGTSTGGNGYTF. For the CDR3, the DNA is TGTGCCTGGAGTGGTACATCAACAGGGGGCAATGGCTACACCTTC.

On this clone: The identical CDR3 is also encoded by other nucleotide sequences in the sample. The chain is built from TRBV12-3 or TRBV12-4 and TRBJ2-5; D is unclear. This CDR3 has 12 amino acids. V gave up 3 bases and J gave up 5 bases, with 7 bases separating them. This chain's CDR3 is CASSFSRETQYF. The CDR3 bases are TGTGCCAGCAGTTTTTCCCGGGAGACCCAGTACTTC.

This rearrangement joins TRBV3-1 (or the pseudogene TRBV3-2) to TRBJ1-1; D might be TRBD1 (6 bases). Germline V gives CDR1 LGHDT, CDR2 YNNKEL (reference sequence). CDR3 length: 15 residues. V lost 5 bases to trimming and J lost 4 bases, with 17 bases between them. The DNA for the CDR3 is TGTGCCAGCAGCTCTACAGGGTCCAGGGCCACTGAAGCTTTCTTT. It encodes CASSSTGSRATEAFF.